A single T cell receptor (beta chain) is shown here with its context. Its antigen remains unknown. Primers used in a second PCR of roughly 6 to 11 cycles were a sample-barcoded 5' primer and a J-beta primer mix. TCRdb analysed the 5' RACE reads with MiXCR anew, one entry per CDR3 protein. The sample carries some 1.6 million distinct CDR3 sequences, approximately 32% recorded once. These data are taken from a study of blood T cells in healthy people across ages. Findings and caveats of the study: Unsorted PBMCs ruled out conclusive naive versus antigen-experienced comparison. Diversity of TCR beta per million T cells declined in a roughly linear way with age.

Trimming stripped 6 bases from V and 4 bases from J, with 12 bases between. The CDR3 covers 13 residues. CDR1 KGHSH and CDR2 LQKENI come from the germline V gene. The sequence derives from a woman aged 25 to 39 in good health. The sample was blood. The genes are TRBV18 and TRBJ1-1; D gene unclear. CDR3 region: CASSPKRATEAFF. The CDR3 DNA is TGTGCCAGCTCTCCGAAAAGGGCCACTGAAGCTTTCTTT. The full variable domain, rest sourced from reference TRBV18 and TRBJ1-1, is NAGVMQNPRHLVRRRGQEARLRCSPMKGHSHVYWYRQLPEEGLKFMVYLQKENIIDESGMPKERFSAEFPKEGPSILRIQQVVRGDSAAYFCASSPKRATEAFFGQGTRLTVV.